This T cell receptor beta chain was retrieved from a study of shared clonotypes between healthy human individuals. The CDR3 consists of 14 residues. The V gene lost 3 bases and the J gene lost 6 bases, with 14 bases spanning the gap. In germline, CDR1 is KGHSY, CDR2 FQNENV. The data were produced by immunoSEQ multiplex PCR, yet TCRdb's version contains in-frame clones alone and is incomplete. The sample shows around 690,000 clones, roughly 88% of them seen only once. The sequence came from a young man in good health. Some clones in this sample may be carry-over from other donors' samples. This rearrangement joins TRBV16 to TRBJ1-1; D call uncertain. The sequencing input was memory CD8+ T cells from PBMCs. Subset given: CD45RO+ cells pooled with CCR7-negative TemRA cells. CDR3 nucleotide sequence: TGTGCCAGCAGCCAGTTCTTTTCTGACGCTGAAGCTTTCTTT. Translated: CASSQFFSDAEAFF.